A single sample gave rise to the 22 T cell receptor beta chains below, sequenced in a study of OX40 agonist ivuxolimab in advanced cancers. The receptor library was made with the immunoSEQ multiplex PCR assay. This immuneACCESS table, as held by TCRdb, lists in-frame sequences with V and J called but not all clones. Of the missing ones, under half trace to an unresolved V gene in checked studies; the others have no known cause. The sample records 35,000 to 50,000 clones, about 90% of which are singletons. Of the sample, 0.85% to 1.2% falls within the top ten clones. Sequencing was performed on CD4+ or CD8+ T cells sorted from blood, taken in a trial of the OX40 agonist ivuxolimab. These receptors all stem from an adult with an advanced solid tumor such as melanoma, head and neck, liver or kidney cancer.

This chain links TRBV27 with TRBJ2-4; D ambiguous. The V end was cut by 3 bases, the J end by 8 bases, with 11 bases between. Germline CDR1 is MNHEY and CDR2 is SMNVEV (reference sequence). The CDR3 is 13 residues long. The CDR3 here is CASSFRATDIQYF. CDR3 sequence (DNA): TGTGCCAGCAGTTTTAGGGCAACGGACATTCAGTACTTC.

This clone was observed once. This chain connects TRBV27 to TRBJ2-1; D remains ambiguous. Trimming took off 5 bases at V and 5 bases at J, with 16 bases between the two ends. CDR1 and CDR2 (germline): MNHEY, SMNVEV (reference sequence). The CDR3 spans 15 residues. The CDR3 is CASSPPSGFNNEQFF. The CDR3 bases are TGTGCCAGCAGTCCCCCCTCCGGGTTCAACAATGAGCAGTTCTTC.

This clone was observed a handful of times. V is TRBV7-9 and J is TRBJ2-5; TRBD1 matches at 9 bases. The CDR3 is 14 residues long. Germline CDR1 and CDR2: SEHNR and FQNEAQ (reference sequence). V lost 6 bases to trimming and J lost 3 bases; unmatched junction nucleotides: 5. The CDR3 reads CASSLDRGKETQYF. Written as DNA, the CDR3 is TGTGCCAGCAGTTTGGACAGGGGAAAAGAGACCCAGTACTTC.

The CDR3 loop is CASNQGGGWEPQHF. As DNA, the CDR3 is TGTGCCAGCAACCAAGGGGGGGGCTGGGAGCCCCAGCATTTT. The gene calls are TRBV6-1 and TRBJ1-5, with D possibly TRBD1 on 6 matching bases. Looked up from germline, CDR1 is MNHNS and CDR2 is SASEGT. The V end lost 7 bases, the J end lost 8 bases, and 18 bases lay between the germline ends. The CDR3 extends over 14 amino acids.

The DNA of the CDR3 is TGTGCCAGCAGCTTAGGCGGGAGTAGATACAATGAGCAGTTCTTC. Its protein product is CASSLGGSRYNEQFF. V is TRBV7-9 and J is TRBJ2-1, with 7 positions matching TRBD2. V shed 1 base and J 4 bases; nucleotides not matched to a gene: 4. The CDR3 loop spans 15 amino acids. Germline V CDR1 and CDR2: SEHNR, FQNEAQ (reference sequence).

The chain combines TRBV30 with TRBJ1-6; weak D call: TRBD1 (6 bases). CDR1 and CDR2 from the germline V gene are GTSNPN and SVGIG (reference sequence). The ends were cut back, 0 bases at V and 11 bases at J, with 11 bases in the middle. This CDR3 region has 13 residues. In nucleotides, the CDR3 is TGTGCCTGGAGTGTACGCCAGGGGACACCCCTCCACTTT. Translation: CAWSVRQGTPLHF.

The chain couples TRBV5-1 to TRBJ1-5, with 7 bases fitting TRBD1. This CDR3 has 14 residues. The ends lost 0 bases at V and 6 bases at J; junction bases unmatched: 3. Germline loops: CDR1 SGHRS, CDR2 YFSETQ. The CDR3 DNA reads TGCGCCAGCAGCTTGGGACAGGGAGCTCAGCCCCAGCATTTT. This encodes CASSLGQGAQPQHF.

The chain carries TRBV5-1 and TRBJ2-7; TRBD2 aligns across 11 bases. Germline V gene data show CDR1 as SGHRS and CDR2 as YFSETQ. J lost 4 bases, V lost 4 bases, and 4 bases had no gene match. CDR3 length equals 14 residues. This chain's CDR3 is CASSDGLAGYEQYF. The CDR3 DNA reads as TGCGCCAGCAGCGACGGACTAGCGGGTTACGAGCAGTACTTC.

A single count supports this clone. The V gene is TRBV18, the J gene TRBJ1-2; 8 bases are shared with TRBD1. The CDR3 runs 16 residues. Germline loops: CDR1 KGHSH, CDR2 LQKENI. The J segment lost 4 bases and the V segment lost 3 bases, leaving 10 bases of the junction unmatched. This chain's CDR3 is CASSPLSTGESYGYTF. CDR3 bases: TGTGCCAGCTCACCCCTATCGACAGGGGAGAGCTATGGCTACACCTTC. Variable domain in full (rest from reference TRBV18 and TRBJ1-2): NAGVMQNPRHLVRRRGQEARLRCSPMKGHSHVYWYRQLPEEGLKFMVYLQKENIIDESGMPKERFSAEFPKEGPSILRIQQVVRGDSAAYFCASSPLSTGESYGYTFGSGTRLTVV.

This clone was seen only once. V is TRBV11-3 and J is TRBJ2-2; TRBD2 agrees at 14 bases. Germline V gene sequence: CDR1 SGHNT, CDR2 YENEEA. J lost 0 bases, V lost 0 bases, and 3 bases had no gene match. The CDR3 extends over 19 amino acids. Written as DNA, the CDR3 is TGTGCCAGCAGCTTAGAGGGACTAGCGGGAGACTCGAACACCGGGGAGCTGTTTTTT. Amino acids: CASSLEGLAGDSNTGELFF.

The V and J genes are TRBV7-2 and TRBJ2-7, with 12 nucleotides matching TRBD2. The germline V gene has CDR1 SGHTA and CDR2 FQGNSA. After removal of 3 bases from V and 5 bases from J, the junction contained 5 bases not matched to a gene. CDR3 size: 15 residues. The CDR3 spells CASSFPGLAGNEQYF. CDR3 nucleotide sequence: TGTGCCAGCAGCTTCCCCGGACTAGCGGGAAACGAGCAGTACTTC.

The chain carries TRBV5-6 and TRBJ2-3; D might be TRBD2 (6 bases). This CDR3 has 15 residues. Looked up from germline, CDR1 is SGHDT and CDR2 is YYEEEE. Trimming cost V 1 base and J 1 base, with 10 bases left between them. CDR3 residues: CASSLRDWGTDTQYF. CDR3 DNA: TGTGCCAGCAGCTTGCGGGACTGGGGCACAGATACGCAGTATTTT.

The genes are TRBV11-3 and TRBJ1-5; the D is unclear. The CDR3 contains 20 residues. Germline CDR1 reads SGHNT; CDR2 reads YENEEA. Deletions cut 1 base from V and 0 bases from J, with 22 bases between. The CDR3 spells CASSLVGPPPRSYSNQPQHF. Written as DNA, the CDR3 is TGTGCCAGCAGCTTAGTCGGGCCACCACCCCGAAGTTATAGCAATCAGCCCCAGCATTTT.

The genes are TRBV14 and TRBJ1-5, with D perhaps matching TRBD1 (6 bases). V lost 6 bases and J 7 bases, leaving 13 bases between the germline ends. The CDR3 extends over 13 amino acids. Germline V gene sequence: CDR1 SGHDN, CDR2 FVKESK. The DNA for the CDR3 is TGTGCCAGCAGGTACAGGGCTGCGCAGCCCCAGCATTTT. Translating it yields CASRYRAAQPQHF.

The chain joins TRBV19 to TRBJ1-2; 7 bases align to TRBD1. Trimming took 8 bases from V and 2 from J; bases not matched to a gene: 2. Germline V CDR1 and CDR2: LNHDA, SQIVND (reference sequence). The CDR3 is 12 residues long. The CDR3 nucleotides read TGTGCCAGTGTCAGGGGGAACTATGGCTACACCTTC. Translation gives CASVRGNYGYTF. Full variable domain (rest looked up from reference TRBV19 and TRBJ1-2): DGGITQSPKYLFRKEGQNVTLSCEQNLNHDAMYWYRQDPGQGLRLIYYSQIVNDFQKGDIAEGYSVSREKKESFPLTVTSAQKNPTAFYLCASVRGNYGYTFGSGTRLTVV.

This rearrangement joins TRBV4-2 to TRBJ1-6; TRBD1 aligns across 7 bases. Germline CDR1 is LGHNA and CDR2 is YNFKEQ. The CDR3 runs 16 residues. J lost 5 bases, V lost 6 bases, and 10 bases had no gene match. CDR3 DNA: TGTGCCAGCAGACCTGACCCGGGACAGAATAATTCACCCCTCCACTTT. Protein product: CASRPDPGQNNSPLHF.

The V and J genes are TRBV6-5 and TRBJ2-7; maybe TRBD2 (6 bases). CDR3 length: 15 residues. Trimming took 6 bases from V and 3 from J, leaving 18 bases between them. Germline V gene lookup returns CDR1 MNHEY and CDR2 SVGAGI. CDR3 protein: CASSLRERANYEQYF. Here the CDR3 DNA reads TGTGCCAGCAGCCTACGGGAGCGGGCCAACTACGAGCAGTACTTC.

This chain connects TRBV5-1 to TRBJ1-1; a possible D gene is TRBD1 (5 bases). The CDR3 is 14 residues long. Between the trimmed V and J ends, which lost 2 bases and 5 bases, there was a span of 13 bases. Per the germline V gene, CDR1 is SGHRS and CDR2 is YFSETQ. The CDR3, as DNA: TGCGCCAGCAGCTTAGGACACCCAGGGACTGAAGCTTTCTTT. This sequence encodes CASSLGHPGTEAFF.

The chain uses TRBV5-5 and TRBJ2-7; 14 nucleotides match TRBD2. Germline V CDR1 and CDR2: SGHKS, YYEKEE (reference sequence). The CDR3 is 19 residues long. V shed 4 bases, J shed 4 bases, and the junction held 16 bases outside the gene matches. This chain's CDR3 is CASSPVGTSGSFPPYEQYF. The CDR3 DNA is TGTGCCAGCAGCCCGGTCGGGACTAGCGGGAGTTTCCCCCCGTACGAGCAGTACTTC.

This chain joins TRBV2 and TRBJ1-5, with unresolved D. The CDR3 is 13 residues long. V shed 7 bases and J shed 0 bases, with 7 bases lying between them. CDR1 SNHLY and CDR2 FYNNEI come from the germline V gene. The CDR3 spells CASTGDSNQPQHF. The CDR3 DNA reads as TGTGCCAGCACCGGCGATAGCAATCAGCCCCAGCATTTT.

This chain links TRBV9 with TRBJ2-2; 9 bases agree with TRBD1. The trim removed 4 bases at V and 6 bases at J, leaving 4 bases unmatched. The CDR3 has 14 amino acids. Germline V CDR1 and CDR2: SGDLS, YYNGEE. CDR3 protein: CASSTRQGAGELFF. The CDR3 DNA is TGTGCCAGCAGCACCCGACAGGGGGCCGGGGAGCTGTTTTTT.

The rearrangement joins TRBV5-4 to TRBJ2-3, with D possibly matching TRBD1 (6 bases). CDR1 SGHNT and CDR2 YYREEE come from the germline V gene (reference sequence). The V end was cut by 4 bases, the J end by 2 bases, with 11 bases between. The CDR3 runs to 14 residues. As DNA, the CDR3 is TGTGCCAGCAGCCCGGACAGTAACACAGATACGCAGTATTTT. It is translated as CASSPDSNTDTQYF. Full variable domain (rest looked up from reference TRBV5-4 and TRBJ2-3): ETGVTQSPTHLIKTRGQQVTLRCSSQSGHNTVSWYQQALGQGPQFIFQYYREEENGRGNFPPRFSGLQFPNYSSELNVNALELDDSALYLCASSPDSNTDTQYFGPGTRLTVL.